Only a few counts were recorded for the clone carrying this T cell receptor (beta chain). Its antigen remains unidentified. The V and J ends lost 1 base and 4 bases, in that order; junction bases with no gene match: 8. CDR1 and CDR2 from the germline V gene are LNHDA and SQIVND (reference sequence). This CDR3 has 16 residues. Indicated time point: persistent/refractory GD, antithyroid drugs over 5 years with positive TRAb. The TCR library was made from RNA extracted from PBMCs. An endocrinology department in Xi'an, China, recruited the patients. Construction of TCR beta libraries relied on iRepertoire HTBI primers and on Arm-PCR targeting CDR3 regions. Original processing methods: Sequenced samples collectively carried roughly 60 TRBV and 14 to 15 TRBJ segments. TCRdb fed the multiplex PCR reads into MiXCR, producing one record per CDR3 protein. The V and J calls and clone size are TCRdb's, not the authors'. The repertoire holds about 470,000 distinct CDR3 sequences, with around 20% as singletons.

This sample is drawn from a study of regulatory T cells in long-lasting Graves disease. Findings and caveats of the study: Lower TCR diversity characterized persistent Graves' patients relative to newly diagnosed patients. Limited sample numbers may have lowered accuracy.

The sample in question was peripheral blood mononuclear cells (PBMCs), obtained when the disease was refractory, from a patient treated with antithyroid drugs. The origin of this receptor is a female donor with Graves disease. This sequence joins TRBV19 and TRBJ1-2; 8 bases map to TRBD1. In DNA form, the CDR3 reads TGTGCCAGTAGTATAGTTCCGGGGACAGGCGGCTATGGCTACACCTTC. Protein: CASSIVPGTGGYGYTF.